A selection of T cell receptor beta chains follows, all from one sample in a study of T cells after yellow fever vaccination. TCRdb called the 5' RACE reads again in MiXCR, with one record for every CDR3 protein. The table shows some 670,000 distinct CDR3 sequences, with about 12% occurring only once. Sample: PBMCs, taken on the day of the yellow fever booster vaccination. The receptors originated from a man aged 25 to 40 who received the YFV17D yellow fever vaccine. The conserved cysteine and the conserved F or W are not part of the CDR3 here.

ASSSTLGGNTEAF	TRBV7-2	TRBJ1-1
ASSSRDGGTEAF	TRBV7-9	TRBJ1-1
ASSGTELVYEQY	TRBV12-3/TRBV12-4	TRBJ2-7
SARVTTLGATQY	TRBV20-1	TRBJ2-5
ASRSGAAELF	TRBV10-2	TRBJ2-2
ASSLSPTGLSNEKLF	TRBV7-6	TRBJ1-4
ASSWGGPDTGELF	TRBV6-2/TRBV6-3	TRBJ2-2
ASSLEPGGMSYEQY	TRBV5-1	TRBJ2-7
SAKRYNEQF	TRBV20-1	TRBJ2-1
ASSPRDNNEQF	TRBV18	TRBJ2-1
ASIATGGNTIY	TRBV12-3/TRBV12-4	TRBJ1-3
ASSPGPHNEQF	TRBV5-1	TRBJ2-1
ASSVGSGTVTGETQY	TRBV9	TRBJ2-5
ASSGSRLPATNEKLF	TRBV6-1	TRBJ1-4
ASSLVGQYNEQF	TRBV5-1	TRBJ2-1
ASRLGRETQY	TRBV28	TRBJ2-5
AISDSTRYEQY	TRBV10-3	TRBJ2-7